The text below deals with one T cell receptor beta chain. Any gene name here is a mouse gene name. The CDR3 goes on 1 residue after the read ends, and that part is filled in from the germline J gene. This sample was taken from a study of tissue T cells after allogeneic stem cell transplantation. Per germline, CDR1 MSHET and CDR2 SYDVDS. This CDR3 is built from 13 residues. Deletions cut 6 bases from V and 1 base from J, with 7 bases between. Generated by immunoSEQ multiplex PCR, the TCRdb table keeps only in-frame clones and is missing some. The top ten hold approximately 0.42% of the sample, which has about 21,000 clones, approximately 69% seen once.

The clonotype originates from a female BALB/c mouse in good health. Mouse strain MHC haplotype: H2-d. The chain is built from TRBV29 and TRBJ2-1, with TRBD1 as a possible D gene (5 bases). Input material: blood. CDR3 DNA, as far as it was read: TGTGCTAGCAGCTCAGGGAACTATGCTGAGCAGTTC. Translation gives CASSSGNYAEQF. The CDR3 in full is CASSSGNYAEQFF.